The following is a T cell receptor beta chain sequence with its context. Sequencing was performed with immunoSEQ multiplex PCR; in TCRdb, only in-frame clones are kept and a portion is missing. The data hold 200,000 to 250,000 clones, with about four fifths observed a single time. This specimen comes from a study of blood T cell repertoires in COVID-19. Study at large: Acute and convalescent COVID-19 samples came from the United States, Italy and Spain. Sources were T cells, B-cell-depleted T cells, or PBMCs; the material itself was cDNA or gDNA.

Germline CDR1 SNHLY, CDR2 FYNNEI. Trimming at V came to 6 bases and at J to 2 bases, leaving 9 bases not matched to a gene. There are 15 residues in the CDR3. The specimen was peripheral blood. The chain couples TRBV2 to TRBJ1-2, with 7 bases lining up with TRBD1. The TCR comes from a woman in her twenties or thirties who had recovered from COVID-19. This chain's CDR3 is CASRQGQNVNYGYTF. CDR3 DNA sequence: TGTGCCAGCAGACAGGGACAGAACGTAAACTATGGCTACACCTTC.